The rows below give T cell receptor beta chains drawn from one sample of a study of blood T cell repertoires in COVID-19. Libraries were prepared by immunoSEQ multiplex PCR; TCRdb keeps only in-frame clonotypes and omits some of them. The data show some 290,000 clones, almost 90% seen once. The source material was peripheral blood. The receptor source for this set is a middle-aged woman with COVID-19, enrolled during active disease. CDR3s include the opening cysteine and the closing phenylalanine or tryptophan. D genes are given only for firm matches. The size field is filled for only some rows; it gives once, few, many or a size class.

>TRBV28|once|TRBD2|TRBJ2-7
TGTGCCAGCAGCTCCTTCGGAGCGGGGGGATACGAGCAGTACTTC
CASSSFGAGGYEQYF
>TRBV25-1|once|TRBD1|TRBJ1-2
TGTGCCAGCGGGGGGACAGGGGTGGGCTATGGCTACACCTTC
CASGGTGVGYGYTF
>TRBV6-2/TRBV6-3|-|TRBD1|TRBJ2-2
TGTGCCAGCAGTGACGGACAGGGGGCACCTACCGGGGAGCTGTTTTTT
CASSDGQGAPTGELFF
>TRBV6-5|-|TRBD1|TRBJ2-2
TGTGCCAGCAGGGGGGGACAGGACACCGGGGAGCTGTTTTTT
CASRGGQDTGELFF
>TRBV19|once|TRBD1|TRBJ1-5
TGTGCCAGTAGTCACAGGGGGCCGGATCAGCCCCAGCATTTT
CASSHRGPDQPQHF
>TRBV28|-|TRBD1|TRBJ1-5
TGTGCCAGCAGACGCGGGACAGGGGGGGCGGGAGATCAGCCCCAGCATTTT
CASRRGTGGAGDQPQHF
>TRBV5-1|-|TRBD1|TRBJ2-2
TGCGCCAGCAGCTCTCCCCCGGGACAGGGGCTGTACACCGGGGATCTGTTTTTT
CASSSPPGQGLYTGDLFF
>TRBV5-4|-|-|TRBJ2-3
TGTGCCAGCAGGGCGGGACAGCCGAGCACAGATACGCAGTATTTT
CASRAGQPSTDTQYF
>TRBV28|-|TRBD1|TRBJ2-7
TGTGCCAGCAGTTTACAGGGGGCGCTCTACGAGCAGTACTTC
CASSLQGALYEQYF
>TRBV19|-|-|TRBJ1-4
TGTGCCAGTAGTATGGGGAGAACCGCAACTAATGAAAAACTGTTTTTT
CASSMGRTATNEKLFF
>TRBV4-1|-|TRBD1|TRBJ1-2
TGCGCCAGCAGCCCTCCCGGGACAGAGTACTATGGCTACACCTTC
CASSPPGTEYYGYTF
>TRBV2|-|TRBD1|TRBJ1-1
TGTGCCAGCAGTGGCGAGACAGGGACTGAAGCTTTCTTT
CASSGETGTEAFF
>TRBV3-1/TRBV3-2|once|TRBD2|TRBJ2-1
TGTGCCAGCAGCCAAGGACTAGCGGGAGTCAATGAGCAGTTCTTC
CASSQGLAGVNEQFF
>TRBV18|-|-|TRBJ1-1
TGTGCCAGCTCAGATAGTCCGGGACACCAGAACACTGAAGCTTTCTTT
CASSDSPGHQNTEAFF
>TRBV27|-|-|TRBJ2-1
TGTGCCAGCAGTTTAGGGGCCCCCTCGCCCAATGAGCAGTTCTTC
CASSLGAPSPNEQFF
>TRBV5-1|-|-|TRBJ2-7
TGCGCCAGCAGCTTGGCCTCGGGGACAAGGGGGTCCGAGCAGTACTTC
CASSLASGTRGSEQYF
>TRBV7-2|-|TRBD2|TRBJ2-1
TGTGCCAGCAGCTTAGTTGGGACTAGCGGTATCTCCCCACGCGAGCAGTTCTTC
CASSLVGTSGISPREQFF
>TRBV3-1/TRBV3-2|few|-|TRBJ1-4
TGTGCCAGCAGCCAAGGGCGGAGAAAACTGTTTTTT
CASSQGRRKLFF
>TRBV7-9|-|-|TRBJ1-4
TGTGCCAGCAGCTTAGGAATCGGACAGAAGGGTGAAAAACTGTTTTTT
CASSLGIGQKGEKLFF
>TRBV28|-|-|TRBJ1-2
TGTGCCAGCAGTTTACCACGGCGGGAGGGCTACACCTTC
CASSLPRREGYTF
>TRBV28|-|TRBD1|TRBJ1-2
TGTGCCAGCAGTCAGACCCCCAGGGGGCTAGGTGGCTACACCTTC
CASSQTPRGLGGYTF
>TRBV7-9|-|-|TRBJ1-2
TGTGCCAGCAGCTCCACAGGGAACTATGGCTACACCTTC
CASSSTGNYGYTF
>TRBV28|few|TRBD1|TRBJ2-5
TGTGCCAGCAGTTTATGGACAGGGGCGAGAGAGACCCAGTACTTC
CASSLWTGARETQYF
>TRBV7-2|-|TRBD2|TRBJ2-2
TGTGCCAATAGCGGGAGGGTTACCGGGGAGCTGTTTTTT
CANSGRVTGELFF
>TRBV3-1/TRBV3-2|-|TRBD2|TRBJ2-7
TGTGCCAGCAGGGATACCGGGACTAGCGGGGCGTACGAGCAGTACTTC
CASRDTGTSGAYEQYF
>TRBV18|-|-|TRBJ1-5
TGTGCCAGCTCACCCCCGTCACAGGGAACCGATCAGCCCCAGCATTTT
CASSPPSQGTDQPQHF
>TRBV7-9|-|TRBD2|TRBJ2-5
TGTGCCAGCAGCCGAACCCTAGGTAGCGGGTCCCTGACACTAGAGACCCAGTACTTC
CASSRTLGSGSLTLETQYF
>TRBV5-4|-|-|TRBJ2-1
TGTGCCAGCAGCTTGGCCTCTGAGCAGTTCTTC
CASSLASEQFF
>TRBV5-6|once|TRBD1|TRBJ2-1
TGTGCCAGCAGCTTAGACAGGGGGCGAGGTAATGAGCAGTTCTTC
CASSLDRGRGNEQFF
>TRBV6-1|-|-|TRBJ2-1
TGTGCCGGTGGGGCTAAAACACCCAATGAGCAGTTCTTC
CAGGAKTPNEQFF
>TRBV29-1|-|-|TRBJ2-1
TGCAGCGTTGAGAATAGGGCGGGCGGGGACGAGCAGTTCTTC
CSVENRAGGDEQFF
>TRBV7-9|few|-|TRBJ1-3
TGTGCCAGCACCACCGGACAGCTCGGAAACACCATATATTTT
CASTTGQLGNTIYF
>TRBV7-2|-|-|TRBJ1-1
TGTGCCAGCAGCTTCGGAGGGAACACTGAAGCTTTCTTT
CASSFGGNTEAFF
>TRBV3-1/TRBV3-2|-|-|TRBJ1-6
TGTGCCAGCAGACACAGGGACCATAATTCACCCCTCCACTTT
CASRHRDHNSPLHF
>TRBV2|-|-|TRBJ1-5
TGTGCCAGCAACTTCGACAGGAGCAATCAGCCCCAGCATTTT
CASNFDRSNQPQHF
>TRBV7-8|-|-|TRBJ1-4
TGTGCCAGCAGCCTCGGACTCATGACTAATGAAAAACTGTTTTTT
CASSLGLMTNEKLFF
>TRBV5-6|-|-|TRBJ1-6
TGTGCCAGCAGCTTCCAACAGGGAGACAATTCACCCCTCCACTTT
CASSFQQGDNSPLHF
>TRBV16|-|TRBD2|TRBJ2-1
TGTGCCAGCAGCCAATCGGAGCAGGCAGCGGGGGGGCCGGTCGTCTTC
CASSQSEQAAGGPVVF
>TRBV7-3|-|TRBD2|TRBJ2-1
TGTGCCAGCAGCTTACAAGGACTAGCGGCCCTGAGCCCCTACAATGAGCAGTTCTTC
CASSLQGLAALSPYNEQFF
>TRBV4-2|-|-|TRBJ2-7
TGTGCCAGGGGGGGCGAGCAGTACTTC
CARGGEQYF
>TRBV6-6|-|-|TRBJ1-1
TGTGCCAGCAGCCCTATGCCAGGGACTGAAGCTTTCTTT
CASSPMPGTEAFF
>TRBV27|-|TRBD2|TRBJ2-1
TGTGCCAGCAGTTTCATGGTGGGAGGGCCCTCAGTGTTCGGCAATGAGCAGTTCTTC
CASSFMVGGPSVFGNEQFF
>TRBV18|-|TRBD1|TRBJ1-1
TGTGCCAGCTCACCGCAGACAGGGGGCACTGAAGCTTTCTTT
CASSPQTGGTEAFF
>TRBV6-5|once|-|TRBJ2-3
TGTGCCAGCAGTTACTTTCCCCCGGGGAGCACAGATACGCAGTATTTT
CASSYFPPGSTDTQYF
>TRBV11-2|-|TRBD1|TRBJ2-7
TGTGCCAGCAGCTCCCCCCCCGACAGGGACAGCTACGAGCAGTACTTC
CASSSPPDRDSYEQYF